Listed here are 17 T cell receptor beta chains from one sample, sequenced in a study of T cells in pancreatic ductal adenocarcinoma. Repertoires were generated with immunoSEQ multiplex PCR, while TCRdb's copy carries only in-frame clones and drops some. The sample lists more than 15,000 clones, around nine tenths occurring once. The selected patients with pancreatic ductal adenocarcinoma had surgery but no neoadjuvant therapy. The source material was PBMCs. These receptors originate from a human donor with pancreatic ductal adenocarcinoma.

V gene TRBV4-2 combines with J gene TRBJ2-7, with 13 bases fitting TRBD2. Per the germline V gene, CDR1 is LGHNA and CDR2 is YNFKEQ. V lost 4 bases to trimming and J lost 0 bases; unmatched junction nucleotides: 6. The CDR3 has 17 amino acids. This CDR3 reads CASSRGLAGASSYEQYF. The DNA for the CDR3 is TGTGCCAGCAGCCGCGGACTAGCGGGGGCGAGCTCCTACGAGCAGTACTTC.

The chain couples TRBV11-3 to TRBJ1-1; tentatively, D is TRBD1 (6 bases). With 5 bases removed from V and 7 bases from J, the gap between germline ends came to 20 bases. CDR3 length: 15 residues. Germline V gene sequence: CDR1 SGHNT, CDR2 YENEEA. CDR3 coding DNA: TGTGCCAGCAGCCCAGCCCAAGAAGGACAGCTTGAAGCTTTCTTT. Translated, it gives CASSPAQEGQLEAFF.

The chain joins TRBV6-1 to TRBJ2-3; possibly TRBD2 for D (5 bases). The CDR3 loop spans 14 amino acids. Germline CDR1 and CDR2: MNHNS and SASEGT. Trimming took 7 bases from V and 4 from J, leaving 15 bases between them. This CDR3 is CASTANGVSDTQYF. In nucleotides, the CDR3 is TGTGCCAGCACCGCCAACGGGGTATCAGATACGCAGTATTTT.

The V and J genes are TRBV5-1 and TRBJ1-2, with 8 bases identical to TRBD1. Germline values: CDR1 SGHRS, CDR2 YFSETQ. This CDR3 is 11 amino acids long. The trim removed 5 bases at V and 7 bases at J, leaving 1 base unmatched. Here the CDR3 reads CASSDRGGYTF. For the CDR3, the DNA is TGCGCCAGCAGTGACAGGGGTGGCTACACCTTC.

The chain joins TRBV11-2 to TRBJ2-1; TRBD2 agrees at 7 bases. This CDR3 is 15 amino acids long. CDR1 SGHAT and CDR2 FQNNGV come from the germline V gene. Trimming took 4 bases from V and 8 from J; bases not matched to a gene: 11. DNA of the CDR3: TGTGCCAGCAGCTCAGGAGCGGGACGGTCGGATGAGCAGTTCTTC. This encodes CASSSGAGRSDEQFF.

In the case of this clone: Other nucleotide sequences from this sample produce the same CDR3. This chain connects TRBV15 to TRBJ2-1; 8 bases are shared with TRBD2. Per germline, CDR1 LNHNV and CDR2 YYDKDF (reference sequence). Trimming at V came to 3 bases and at J to 10 bases, leaving 23 bases not matched to a gene. The CDR3 has 19 amino acids. CDR3 nucleotides: TGTGCCACCAGCAGCCTCCCGCCGGGGGCGGGGGGCTTCCGGGGGGAGCAGTTCTTC. This codes for CATSSLPPGAGGFRGEQFF.

V usage is TRBV5-4 and J usage is TRBJ2-1; TRBD1 agrees at 7 bases. Germline V gene data show CDR1 as SGHNT and CDR2 as YYREEE (reference sequence). Trimming removed 5 bases from V and 8 bases from J; junction bases left unmatched: 7. The CDR3 has 13 residues. In DNA form, the CDR3 reads TGTGCCAGCAGACCCTACAGGGGTGATGAGCAGTTCTTC. Encoded protein: CASRPYRGDEQFF.

This rearrangement joins TRBV4-2 to TRBJ1-2; D gene ambiguous. The V end lost 1 base, the J end lost 2 bases, and 20 bases lay between the germline ends. CDR1 LGHNA and CDR2 YNFKEQ come from the germline V gene. The CDR3 is made up of 18 amino acids. CDR3 DNA sequence: TGTGCCAGCAGCCAAGTGTGGGTAAGGCGTCGGGAAAACTATGGCTACACCTTC. Its protein product is CASSQVWVRRRENYGYTF.

The chain carries TRBV27 and TRBJ2-7; 9 nucleotides align to TRBD1. In germline, CDR1 is MNHEY, CDR2 SMNVEV (reference sequence). Germline trimming cut 5 bases from V and 2 bases from J; bases unmatched to any gene: 7. This CDR3 is built from 15 residues. CDR3 sequence: CASSPRDREAYEQYF. CDR3 sequence (DNA): TGTGCCAGCAGTCCCAGGGACAGGGAGGCCTACGAGCAGTACTTC.

The chain carries TRBV4-3 and TRBJ2-1; 10 positions match TRBD2. The CDR3 contains 20 residues. V gave up 0 bases and J gave up 6 bases; unmatched junction bases: 17. The germline V gene encodes CDR1 LGHNA and CDR2 YSLEER. This CDR3 reads CASSQDTSGDYLGTRNEQFF. The DNA of the CDR3 is TGCGCCAGCAGCCAAGATACTAGCGGGGACTACTTGGGAACCCGCAATGAGCAGTTCTTC.

The chain joins TRBV30 to TRBJ2-6, with D unresolved. The CDR3 length is 16 residues. The V end lost 0 bases, the J end lost 1 base, and 10 bases lay between the germline ends. The germline V gene has CDR1 GTSNPN and CDR2 SVGIG (reference sequence). This chain's CDR3 is CAWSVQVGSGANVLTF. CDR3 coding DNA: TGTGCCTGGAGTGTACAAGTCGGGTCTGGGGCCAACGTCCTGACTTTC.

The J gene is TRBJ2-7, the V gene TRBV4-1, with D possibly being TRBD1 (6 bases). Trimming took off 4 bases at V and 1 base at J, with 8 bases between the two ends. Germline V gene lookup returns CDR1 MGHRA and CDR2 YSYEKL. The CDR3 spans 13 residues. In DNA, the CDR3 is TGCGCCAGCAGCCCCGGACAGTCCTACGAGCAGTACTTC. This gives the protein CASSPGQSYEQYF.

The CDR3 region has the DNA TGTGCCAGCAGCTTGCCCTCTAGCGGGGGAGGGGATGAGCAGTTCTTC. It codes for CASSLPSSGGGDEQFF. V gene TRBV5-6 combines with J gene TRBJ2-1; 10 nucleotides agree with TRBD2. CDR1 is SGHDT, CDR2 YYEEEE, per germline. The trim removed 1 base at V and 8 bases at J, leaving 9 bases unmatched. The CDR3 consists of 16 residues.

Only a few counts were recorded for this clone. J is TRBJ1-2 and V is TRBV14, with D possibly TRBD1 on 5 matching bases. Germline-derived CDR1 and CDR2 are SGHDN and FVKESK. There are 13 residues in the CDR3. The germline V and J ends were trimmed by 4 bases and 4 bases, with 10 bases remaining between them. The CDR3 DNA sequence: TGTGCCAGCAGCCCGTCCGGGGGCTATGGCTACACCTTC. Its protein product is CASSPSGGYGYTF.

V is TRBV29-1 and J is TRBJ2-3; TRBD1 might be the D (6 bases). V lost 0 bases to trimming and J lost 1 base, with 11 bases between them. CDR3 size: 15 residues. Germline V CDR1 and CDR2: SQVTM, ANQGSEA. The CDR3 here is CSVEERDTGTDTQYF. The CDR3, as DNA: TGCAGCGTTGAAGAACGGGACACTGGCACAGATACGCAGTATTTT.

The chain recombines TRBV9 with TRBJ1-5; TRBD1 might be the D (5 bases). There are 15 residues in the CDR3. Germline V gene lookup returns CDR1 SGDLS and CDR2 YYNGEE. V gave up 3 bases and J gave up 0 bases, with 10 bases separating them. The chain's CDR3 is CASSAGGGSNQPQHF. DNA for the CDR3: TGTGCCAGCAGCGCGGGGGGGGGTAGCAATCAGCCCCAGCATTTT.

The CDR3 coding sequence is TGTGCCTGGAGCCGGGATTACACAGATACGCAGTATTTT. Encoded protein: CAWSRDYTDTQYF. The chain links TRBV30 to TRBJ2-3; a weak D match, TRBD2 (5 bases). Trimming took 3 bases from V and 2 from J, leaving 9 bases between them. Germline CDR1 reads GTSNPN; CDR2 reads SVGIG (reference sequence). This CDR3 contains 13 residues.